This TCR beta chain was found in a study of T cells in Graves' hyperthyroidism and ophthalmopathy. Background on the study: Peripheral blood collection took place at initial diagnosis, before any treatment. General observations from the study: Median prediction lead before ophthalmopathy onset was roughly 6 months with the model. Separation of ophthalmopathy from stable hyperthyroidism was achieved by a 13 V-J model.

Per the germline V gene, CDR1 is MNHEY and CDR2 is SVGAGI. The CDR3 has 13 residues. Trimming pared 0 bases from V and 7 bases from J, leaving 9 bases between. Patients with ophthalmopathy all had a Clinical Activity Score of at least 3, a NOSPECS grade of at least 4 and duration under 3 months. Authors of the study amplified TCR beta CDR3 regions from RNA transcripts. The primer set for the first-round RT-PCR of the TCR CDR3 was HTBI. TCRdb reprocessed the multiplex PCR reads via MiXCR and lists one record per CDR3 protein. This sample has approximately 380,000 distinct CDR3 sequences; over 13% occur once, and the top ten carry under 30%. This clonotype was counted only a few times. Antigen unknown.

This chain joins TRBV6-5 and TRBJ1-1, with D possibly TRBD1 on 5 matching bases. The sample comprised blood. The clonotype comes from a man aged 50-60 years with Graves' ophthalmopathy. DNA for the CDR3: TGTGCCAGCAGTTACTCTGAAGACAGTGAAGCTTTCTTT. It translates to CASSYSEDSEAFF.